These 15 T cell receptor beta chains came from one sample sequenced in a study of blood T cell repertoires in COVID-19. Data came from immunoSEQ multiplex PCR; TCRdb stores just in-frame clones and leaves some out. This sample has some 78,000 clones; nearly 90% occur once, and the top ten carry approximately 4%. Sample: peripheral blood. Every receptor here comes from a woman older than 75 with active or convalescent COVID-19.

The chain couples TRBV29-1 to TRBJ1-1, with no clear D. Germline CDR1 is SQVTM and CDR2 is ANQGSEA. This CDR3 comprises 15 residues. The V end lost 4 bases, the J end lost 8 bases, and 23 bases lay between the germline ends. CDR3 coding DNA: TGCAGCGTTGCTAAAAACCGGGATACCCCCAACGAAGCTTTCTTT. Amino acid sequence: CSVAKNRDTPNEAFF.

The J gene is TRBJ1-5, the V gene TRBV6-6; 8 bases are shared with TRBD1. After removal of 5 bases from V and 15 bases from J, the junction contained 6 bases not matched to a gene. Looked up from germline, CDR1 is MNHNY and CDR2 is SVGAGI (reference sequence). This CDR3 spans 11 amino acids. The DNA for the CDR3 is TGTGCCAGCAGTCCCCGGACAGGGTTGCATTTT. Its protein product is CASSPRTGLHF.

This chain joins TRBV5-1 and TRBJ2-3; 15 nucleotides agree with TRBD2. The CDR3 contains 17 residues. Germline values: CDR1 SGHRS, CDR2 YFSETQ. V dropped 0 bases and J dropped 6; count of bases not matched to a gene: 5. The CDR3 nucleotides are TGCGCCAGCAGCTTGGGCGGACTAGCGGGAGGGTTTGATACGCAGTATTTT. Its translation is CASSLGGLAGGFDTQYF.

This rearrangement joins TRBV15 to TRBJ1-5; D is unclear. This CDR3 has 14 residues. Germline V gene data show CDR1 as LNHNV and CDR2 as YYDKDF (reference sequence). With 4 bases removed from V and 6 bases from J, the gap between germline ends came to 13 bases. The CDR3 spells CATSIMTSGQPQHF. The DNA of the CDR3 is TGTGCCACCAGCATAATGACAAGCGGTCAGCCCCAGCATTTT.

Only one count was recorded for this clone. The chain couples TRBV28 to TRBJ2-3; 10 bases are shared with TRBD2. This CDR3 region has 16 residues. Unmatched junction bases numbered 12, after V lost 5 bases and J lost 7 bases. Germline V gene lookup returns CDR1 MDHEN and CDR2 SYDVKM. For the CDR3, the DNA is TGTGCCAGCAGTCCCCAGGCTAGCGGGAGTCCTCATACGCAGTATTTT. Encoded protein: CASSPQASGSPHTQYF.

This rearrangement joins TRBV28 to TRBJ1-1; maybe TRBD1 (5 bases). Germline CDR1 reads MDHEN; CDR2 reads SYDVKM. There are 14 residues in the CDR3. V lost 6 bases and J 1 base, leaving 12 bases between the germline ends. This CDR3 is CASSATTGNTEAFF. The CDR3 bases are TGTGCCAGCAGCGCTACTACAGGGAACACTGAAGCTTTCTTT.

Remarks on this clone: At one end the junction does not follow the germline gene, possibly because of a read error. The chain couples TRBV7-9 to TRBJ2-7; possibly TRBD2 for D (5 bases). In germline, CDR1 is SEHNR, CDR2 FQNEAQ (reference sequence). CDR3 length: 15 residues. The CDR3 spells CASRRIEGVVRAVNF. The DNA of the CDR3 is TGTGCCAGCAGACGTATCGAGGGAGTCGTACGAGCAGTAAACTTC. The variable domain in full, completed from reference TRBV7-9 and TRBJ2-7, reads DTGVSQNPRHKITKRGQNVTFRCDPISEHNRLYWYRQTLGQGPEFLTYFQNEAQLEKSRLLSDRFSAERPKGSFSTLEIQRTEQGDSAMYLCASRRIEGVVRAVNFGPGTRLTVT.

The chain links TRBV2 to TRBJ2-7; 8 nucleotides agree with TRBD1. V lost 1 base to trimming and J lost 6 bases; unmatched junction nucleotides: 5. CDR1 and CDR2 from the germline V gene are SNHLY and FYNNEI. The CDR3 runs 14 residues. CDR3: CASSEGSGGIEQYF. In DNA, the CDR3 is TGTGCCAGCAGTGAAGGGTCAGGGGGCATCGAGCAGTACTTC.

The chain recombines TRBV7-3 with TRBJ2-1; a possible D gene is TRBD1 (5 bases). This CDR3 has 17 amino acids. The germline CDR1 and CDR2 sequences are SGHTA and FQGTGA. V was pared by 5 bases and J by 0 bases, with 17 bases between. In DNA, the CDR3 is TGTGCCAGCAGCCCTACAACGACAGACCTCTCCTACAATGAGCAGTTCTTC. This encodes CASSPTTTDLSYNEQFF.

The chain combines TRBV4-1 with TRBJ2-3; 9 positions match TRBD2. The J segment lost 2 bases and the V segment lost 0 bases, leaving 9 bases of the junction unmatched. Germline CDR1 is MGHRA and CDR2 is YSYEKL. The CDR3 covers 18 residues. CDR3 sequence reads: CASSQESFLAGNTDTQYF. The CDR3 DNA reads TGCGCCAGCAGCCAAGAAAGTTTTCTAGCGGGGAACACAGATACGCAGTATTTT.

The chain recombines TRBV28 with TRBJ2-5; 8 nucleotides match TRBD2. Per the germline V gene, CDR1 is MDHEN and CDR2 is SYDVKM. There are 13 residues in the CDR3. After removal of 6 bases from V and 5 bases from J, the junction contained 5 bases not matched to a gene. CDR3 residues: CASSGRARETQYF. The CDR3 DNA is TGTGCCAGCAGCGGGAGGGCCCGGGAGACCCAGTACTTC.

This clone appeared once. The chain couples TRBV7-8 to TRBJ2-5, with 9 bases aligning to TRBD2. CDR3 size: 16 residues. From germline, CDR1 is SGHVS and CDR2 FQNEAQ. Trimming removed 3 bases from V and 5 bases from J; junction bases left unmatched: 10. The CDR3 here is CASSFNHAGGLETQYF. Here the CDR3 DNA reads TGTGCCAGCAGCTTCAATCATGCGGGAGGGTTGGAGACCCAGTACTTC.

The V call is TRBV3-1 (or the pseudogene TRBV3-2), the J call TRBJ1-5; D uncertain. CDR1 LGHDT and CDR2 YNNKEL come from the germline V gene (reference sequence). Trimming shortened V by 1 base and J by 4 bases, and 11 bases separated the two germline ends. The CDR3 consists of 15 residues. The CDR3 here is CASSQGPGANQPQHF. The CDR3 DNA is TGTGCCAGCAGCCAAGGTCCGGGAGCAAATCAGCCCCAGCATTTT.

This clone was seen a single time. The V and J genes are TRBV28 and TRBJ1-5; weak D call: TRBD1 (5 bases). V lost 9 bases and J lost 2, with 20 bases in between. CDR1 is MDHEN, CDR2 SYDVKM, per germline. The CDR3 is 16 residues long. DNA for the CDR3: TGTGCCAGTACCCCTGCGGGGGGAAACGGCAATCAGCCCCAGCATTTT. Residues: CASTPAGGNGNQPQHF. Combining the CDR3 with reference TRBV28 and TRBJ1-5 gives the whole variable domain DVKVTQSSRYLVKRTGEKVFLECVQDMDHENMFWYRQDPGLGLRLIYFSYDVKMKEKGDIPEGYSVSREKKERFSLILESASTNQTSMYLCASTPAGGNGNQPQHFGDGTRLSIL.

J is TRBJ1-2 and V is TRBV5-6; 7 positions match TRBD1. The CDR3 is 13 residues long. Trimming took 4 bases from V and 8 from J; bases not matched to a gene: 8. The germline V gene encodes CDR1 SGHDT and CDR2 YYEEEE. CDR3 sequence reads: CASSPGQTLGYTF. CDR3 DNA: TGTGCCAGCAGCCCGGGACAGACGCTAGGCTACACCTTC.